One sample yielded the 9 T cell receptor beta chains listed below, sequenced in a study of T cell responses to AZD1222 COVID-19 vaccine. The data were produced by immunoSEQ multiplex PCR, yet TCRdb's version contains in-frame clones alone and is incomplete. The sample has about 120,000 clones; roughly 89% are singletons. The sample consisted of peripheral blood, taken on day 0 of AZD1222 vaccination. The receptors were gathered from an adult in good health.

J is TRBJ1-6 and V is TRBV19; no clear D. The germline V and J ends were trimmed by 5 bases and 4 bases, with 15 bases remaining between them. This CDR3 spans 16 amino acids. CDR1 LNHDA and CDR2 SQIVND come from the germline V gene (reference sequence). The CDR3 loop reads CASSPRWDLYNSPLHF. The CDR3 bases are TGTGCCAGTAGTCCCCGGTGGGATCTTTATAATTCACCCCTCCACTTT.

J is TRBJ2-3 and V is TRBV13, with no clear D. The CDR3 covers 14 residues. Trimming cost V 4 bases and J 4 bases, with 12 bases left between them. Per the germline V gene, CDR1 is PRHDT and CDR2 is FYEKMQ (reference sequence). The CDR3 protein is CASSSPLSADTQYF. The CDR3 nucleotides read TGTGCCAGCAGCTCACCCCTAAGCGCAGATACGCAGTATTTT.

V usage is TRBV30 and J usage is TRBJ2-5; 12 bases fit TRBD1. The CDR3 has 14 residues. From germline, CDR1 is GTSNPN and CDR2 SVGIG (reference sequence). V shed 1 base and J 5 bases; nucleotides not matched to a gene: 2. The CDR3 region has the DNA TGTGCCTGGAGTGGGGACAGGGGGCATGAGACCCAGTACTTC. Translation: CAWSGDRGHETQYF.

This chain links TRBV20-1 with TRBJ1-1; perhaps TRBD1 as D (5 bases). This CDR3 has 16 residues. CDR1 is DFQATT, CDR2 SNEGSKA, per germline (reference sequence). V lost 3 bases to trimming and J lost 4 bases, with 21 bases between them. The CDR3 region has the DNA TGCAGTGCTAGTGATTTGGGCAGGGTGCTCGGCACTGAAGCTTTCTTT. Protein product: CSASDLGRVLGTEAFF.

The V gene is TRBV27, the J gene TRBJ1-1; possibly TRBD1 for D (6 bases). There are 14 residues in the CDR3. Germline CDR1 reads MNHEY; CDR2 reads SMNVEV (reference sequence). Trimming removed 5 bases at V and 4 bases at J, with 14 bases between. CDR3 DNA: TGTGCCAGCAGTGACCAGGGGAAACCCACTGAAGCTTTCTTT. Amino acids: CASSDQGKPTEAFF.

The J gene is TRBJ1-2, the V gene TRBV6-1; 8 nucleotides match TRBD1. The CDR3 length is 15 residues. V lost 5 bases, J lost 4 bases, and 9 bases stayed unmatched. Germline V gene lookup returns CDR1 MNHNS and CDR2 SASEGT. Here the CDR3 reads CASSLAGTGGYGYTF. Written as DNA, the CDR3 is TGTGCCAGCAGTTTGGCAGGGACAGGTGGCTATGGCTACACCTTC.

The J gene is TRBJ2-7, the V gene TRBV10-3; 7 nucleotides align to TRBD2. Germline trimming cut 6 bases from V and 2 bases from J; bases unmatched to any gene: 10. The germline V gene has CDR1 ENHRY and CDR2 SYGVKD. The CDR3 has 15 amino acids. The CDR3, as DNA: TGTGCCATCAGGAAAACCGGGAGCGGGGCCTACGAGCAGTACTTC. Protein sequence: CAIRKTGSGAYEQYF.

V is TRBV11-2 and J is TRBJ1-1; D unclear. Germline CDR1 SGHAT, CDR2 FQNNGV. The CDR3 is made up of 13 amino acids. V was pared by 1 base and J by 7 bases, with 10 bases between. The chain's CDR3 is CASSLVRAGEAFF. In DNA, the CDR3 is TGTGCCAGCAGCTTAGTCCGGGCAGGTGAAGCTTTCTTT.

The rearrangement joins TRBV5-1 to TRBJ1-3; D is uncertain. The germline CDR1 and CDR2 sequences are SGHRS and YFSETQ. The V end lost 0 bases, the J end lost 0 bases, and 10 bases lay between the germline ends. The CDR3 has 16 residues. CDR3 amino acids: CASSLDAHSSGNTIYF. The CDR3 nucleotides read TGCGCCAGCAGCTTGGACGCACACTCCTCTGGAAACACCATATATTTT.